Below, 13 T cell receptor beta chains from the same sample are listed, as sequenced in a study of identical twins. One entry per CDR3 protein, called by TCRdb with MiXCR from the 5' RACE reads. The table includes 1.5 million to 2 million distinct CDR3 sequences, more than 30% detected once. Material for sequencing was cord blood. These receptors were collected from a newborn girl in good health.

This clonotype was counted many times. V is TRBV5-1 and J is TRBJ2-1; D is tentatively TRBD1 or TRBD2 (5 bases each). V was trimmed by 0 bases and J by 6 bases, leaving 13 bases between them. Germline CDR1 reads SGHRS; CDR2 reads YFSETQ. The CDR3 is made up of 15 amino acids. DNA for the CDR3: TGCGCCAGCAGCTTGGCCCAGGGAGATATCAATGAGCAGTTCTTC. This sequence encodes CASSLAQGDINEQFF.

In its sample, this clonotype was seen a few times. The rearrangement joins TRBV7-9 to TRBJ1-2; perhaps TRBD1 as D (5 bases). CDR3 size: 13 residues. Looked up from germline, CDR1 is SEHNR and CDR2 is FQNEAQ (reference sequence). Trimming pared 1 base from V and 6 bases from J, leaving 9 bases between. The CDR3 loop reads CASSLGEGNGYTF. The CDR3 region has the DNA TGTGCCAGCAGCTTAGGGGAGGGGAATGGCTACACCTTC.

This clonotype was recorded many times. The chain uses TRBV7-6 and TRBJ2-5; D not resolved. The ends were cut back, 2 bases at V and 3 bases at J, with 13 bases in the middle. CDR1 and CDR2 (germline): SGHVS, FNYEAQ. The CDR3 consists of 15 residues. CDR3 DNA sequence: TGTGCCAGCAGCTTATATGGAGCCACAAAAGAGACCCAGTACTTC. As protein: CASSLYGATKETQYF.

The rearrangement uses TRBV12-3 or TRBV12-4 and TRBJ2-1; a possible D gene is TRBD2 (5 bases). The V end lost 7 bases, the J end lost 4 bases, and 14 bases lay between the germline ends. This CDR3 is 14 amino acids long. The CDR3 region has the DNA TGTGCCAGCAATTACTACTCGGGGTACAATGAGCAGTTCTTC. Translation gives CASNYYSGYNEQFF.

This clonotype appeared a few times. The rearrangement uses TRBV6-6 and TRBJ2-7; TRBD1 aligns across 8 bases. CDR3 length: 14 amino acids. Germline V gene sequence: CDR1 MNHNY, CDR2 SVGAGI (reference sequence). Losses at the gene ends were 7 bases for V and 3 bases for J; bases not matched to a gene: 8. The CDR3 DNA reads as TGTGCCAGCAATCCGGACAGGGATCGCTACGAGCAGTACTTC. Protein sequence: CASNPDRDRYEQYF.

The chain recombines TRBV20-1 with TRBJ2-5; tentatively, D is TRBD1 (5 bases). CDR1 is DFQATT, CDR2 SNEGSKA, per germline (reference sequence). This CDR3 region has 15 residues. The V end lost 3 bases, the J end lost 2 bases, and 16 bases lay between the germline ends. CDR3: CSASGAARDQETQYF. Here the CDR3 DNA reads TGCAGTGCTAGTGGGGCGGCCAGAGATCAAGAGACCCAGTACTTC.

This clonotype has at least ten counts. The chain joins TRBV7-2 to TRBJ2-1; D is possibly TRBD2 (5 bases). V was shortened by 1 base and J by 6 bases, with 13 bases between the two germline ends. Per the germline V gene, CDR1 is SGHTA and CDR2 is FQGNSA. There are 15 residues in the CDR3. CDR3 in DNA: TGTGCCAGCAGCTTAGTTACTAGGATTCCCAATGAGCAGTTCTTC. Protein: CASSLVTRIPNEQFF.

To note about this clonotype: One junction end disagrees with the germline gene, perhaps due to a read error. The genes are TRBV28 and TRBJ1-2; 10 bases are a match to TRBD1. CDR3 length: 14 amino acids. Germline V CDR1 and CDR2: MDHEN, SYDVKM. DNA for the CDR3: TGTGCCTGCAGCCTCGGGACAGGGGCCTATGGCTACACCTTC. The encoded protein is CACSLGTGAYGYTF.

As for this clonotype: An end of the junction does not agree with germline; a read error may underlie this. The gene calls are TRBV6-1 and TRBJ1-1; no clear D gene. Looked up from germline, CDR1 is MNHNS and CDR2 is SASEGT. There are 12 residues in the CDR3. For the CDR3, the DNA is TGTGCCGGCAGGATGGGTCACACTGAAGCTTTCTTT. Amino acids: CAGRMGHTEAFF.

The chain employs TRBV7-9 and TRBJ1-4; tentative D call: TRBD1 (6 bases). Trimming took off 3 bases at V and 6 bases at J, with 23 bases between the two ends. This CDR3 is 18 amino acids long. Per the germline V gene, CDR1 is SEHNR and CDR2 is FQNEAQ (reference sequence). CDR3 sequence reads: CASSFSPLRDNGDEKLFF. In nucleotides, the CDR3 is TGTGCCAGCAGCTTTTCACCCCTCCGGGACAACGGGGATGAAAAACTGTTTTTT. Full variable domain (missing parts from reference TRBV7-9 and TRBJ1-4): DTGVSQNPRHKITKRGQNVTFRCDPISEHNRLYWYRQTLGQGPEFLTYFQNEAQLEKSRLLSDRFSAERPKGSFSTLEIQRTEQGDSAMYLCASSFSPLRDNGDEKLFFGSGTQLSVL.

This clonotype was observed a handful of times. The chain combines TRBV9 with TRBJ1-2; D gene uncertain. Germline V gene data show CDR1 as SGDLS and CDR2 as YYNGEE. The V and J ends lost 4 bases and 0 bases respectively, with 13 bases between them. The CDR3 sequence is 15 residues long. The CDR3 bases are TGTGCCAGCAGCCCCCGTCCGGGTACTAACTATGGCTACACCTTC. This translates into CASSPRPGTNYGYTF.

The V and J genes are TRBV6-2 or TRBV6-3 and TRBJ2-1; 9 bases are a match to TRBD2. With 2 bases clipped from V and 0 bases from J, the junction kept 5 bases outside the gene matches. This CDR3 is built from 17 residues. Germline V CDR1 and CDR2: MNHEY, SVGEGT. CDR3 residues: CASSYGAGGRSYNEQFF. CDR3 sequence (DNA): TGTGCCAGCAGTTACGGGGCGGGGGGGCGCTCCTACAATGAGCAGTTCTTC.

Comment on this clonotype: Its ends do not fully match the called genes, so a read error is possible. The CDR3 nucleotides are TGTGCCAGCAGCCCCCGGGAGGGCGCCTACGAGCAGTGCTTC. This codes for CASSPREGAYEQCF. The chain couples TRBV7-8 to TRBJ2-7; 8 bases line up with TRBD2. The germline V gene has CDR1 SGHVS and CDR2 FQNEAQ. This CDR3 has 14 amino acids.